This TCR beta chain was identified during a study of T-cell reconstitution after alpha-beta-depleted transplantation in children. The study, taken as a whole, reports: Several patients had high TCRbeta diversity at day 60; it came from surviving recipient T cells and thymic progenitors. Expanded graft clones numbering several hundred reportedly gave rise to alpha-beta T cells about two months after transplant. At the one-year point after transplant, T-cell counts and TCRbeta diversity were found to come mostly from T cells that had been newly produced.

This clonotype was counted at least ten times. Antigen: not known. The library targeted TCRbeta and was prepared with unique molecular identifiers. TCRdb passed the PCR reads through MiXCR, listing each CDR3 protein once. Among almost 250,000 distinct CDR3 sequences listed, about 23% were seen once. Sequences were derived from PBMCs, sampled before TCRalphabeta/CD19-depleted stem cell transplant. This receptor was obtained from a girl aged 2-10 years with Fanconi anemia, due to receive a stem cell transplant.

CDR3 DNA: TGTGCCAGCAGCCACGCATATGAGCGCGGACGTCACAAAAACATTCAGTACTTC. It is translated as CASSHAYERGRHKNIQYF. The chain joins TRBV11-2 to TRBJ2-4; D not resolved. This CDR3 has 18 residues. The V end was cut by 5 bases, the J end by 3 bases, with 23 bases between. Germline V gene sequence: CDR1 SGHAT, CDR2 FQNNGV. The variable domain in full, completed from reference TRBV11-2 and TRBJ2-4, reads EAGVAQSPRYKIIEKRQSVAFWCNPISGHATLYWYQQILGQGPKLLIQFQNNGVVDDSQLPKDRFSAERLKGVDSTLKIQPAKLEDSAVYLCASSHAYERGRHKNIQYFGAGTRLSVL.